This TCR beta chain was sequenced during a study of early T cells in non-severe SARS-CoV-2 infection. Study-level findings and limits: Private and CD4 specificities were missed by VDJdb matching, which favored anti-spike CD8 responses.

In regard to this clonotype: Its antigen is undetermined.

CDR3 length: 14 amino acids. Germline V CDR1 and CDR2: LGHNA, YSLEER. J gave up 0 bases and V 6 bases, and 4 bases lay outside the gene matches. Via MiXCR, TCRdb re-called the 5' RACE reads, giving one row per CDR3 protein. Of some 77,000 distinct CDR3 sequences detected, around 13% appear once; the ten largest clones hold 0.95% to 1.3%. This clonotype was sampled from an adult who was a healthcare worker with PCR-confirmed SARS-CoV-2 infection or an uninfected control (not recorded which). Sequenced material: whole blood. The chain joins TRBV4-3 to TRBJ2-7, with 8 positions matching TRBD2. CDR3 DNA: TGCGCCAGCAGTTTTGGGACTAGCTCCTACGAGCAGTACTTC. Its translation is CASSFGTSSYEQYF.